The entry that follows covers one T cell receptor beta chain sequence. The table lists this clone with a count of one. Which antigen it targets is not known. Base qualities are not at hand, and no much larger clone is one base apart. The sample belongs to a study of blood T cell repertoires in COVID-19 (TCRdb year 2020). The study in broad terms: The collaborator samples originated in the United States, Italy and Spain and spanned the acute and convalescent phases of COVID-19. Samples came from the ongoing ImmuneRACE study (first 160 participants) plus 1,254 subjects from 6 global collaborators. Nearly every sample came with metadata listing a de-identified subject ID, COVID-19 status, age in years and sex. The material from the prospective study consisted of cDNA or gDNA derived from T cells, B-cell-depleted T cells, or PBMCs. The repertoires were released in a freely available public database intended as a resource for research on the immune response to SARS-CoV-2. Where HLA class I and class II types were available, the types were taken from metadata supplied by the sample provider, not from assay-based typing. Deeply sampled blood TCRbeta repertoires from subjects exposed to, actively infected with, or recovered from COVID-19 were included in the dataset. Results the study describes overall, beyond this receptor: Clinical and demographic metadata were provided uncurated, with the amount varying by source and participant.

The germline V and J ends show losses of 4 bases and 3 bases respectively, and no gene match explains 15 bases of the junction. Looking up the germline V gene yields CDR1 SGHNT and CDR2 YENEEA. There are 18 amino acids in the CDR3, from cysteine to phenylalanine inclusive. This entry keeps only the CDR3 DNA: 54 bases, framed from base 1. Enrolling through a virtual design, the prospective study's participants ranged in age from roughly 18 to 95 years and lived across about two dozen United States geographic areas. In the prospective study, cohorts were assigned on the basis of participant-reported clinical history obtained from a screening survey and a study questionnaire. A participant counted as exposed if, within 2 weeks of entering the study, that participant had been in contact with someone who had a PCR-confirmed or clinician-diagnosed COVID-19 case. In the prospective study, mobile phlebotomists collected whole blood, serum and a nasopharyngeal or oropharyngeal swab from each participant. Participants in the prospective study had the option to provide additional blood draws and questionnaires over an approximately 2-month period. Prospective study blood samples were shipped either frozen or at room temperature before DNA extraction.

The immunoSEQ Assay, a bias-controlled multiplex PCR, was used to amplify TCRbeta CDR3 regions from genomic DNA. Per the authors' processing: The number of nucleated cells in each sample was estimated from the amplification of reference gene primers within the assay. Sequence reads were collapsed and filtered to measure the absolute abundance of every unique TCRbeta CDR3 rearrangement. Productive Simpson clonality was computed per sample as the square root of Simpson's diversity index over productive rearrangements. Drawn from immuneACCESS, this table holds only the in-frame rearrangements with V and J called that TCRdb kept. Clones are partly lost; checked studies trace under half to an unresolved V gene and leave the rest unexplained. The V and J calls and clone size are taken from that table; D and trimming were inferred from the DNA. Within this sample are 350,000 to 450,000 clones, with 91% of them counted one time only. Around 0.86% of the sample is in the top ten clones.

Sequenced: PBMCs or T cells enriched from blood (not recorded which). This chain joins TRBV11-3 to TRBJ1-1; the junction holds 9 bases that match TRBD1. The TCR comes from a woman aged 40 to 50 who had been exposed to COVID-19. In nucleotides, the sequence is TGTGCCAGCAGCTCGAAGGACAGGGGTCCCCTGGACGACACTGAAGCTTTCTTT. Protein translation: CASSSKDRGPLDDTEAFF. Outside the CDR3, residues come from the reference TRBV11-3 and TRBJ1-1 proteins, so the full variable domain is: EAGVVQSPRYKIIEKKQPVAFWCNPISGHNTLYWYLQNLGQGPELLIRYENEEAVDDSQLPKDRFSAERLKGVDSTLKIQPAELGDSAVYLCASSSKDRGPLDDTEAFFGQGTRLTVV.